The entry that follows covers one T cell receptor (beta chain) sequence. The target antigen is unknown. The data originate from a study of T cell responses to AZD1222 COVID-19 vaccine. This CDR3 has 18 residues. The ends lost 2 bases at V and 4 bases at J; junction bases unmatched: 16. In germline, CDR1 is MNHEY, CDR2 SVGEGT. Sequencing was performed with immunoSEQ multiplex PCR; in TCRdb, only in-frame clones are kept and a portion is missing. Among some 120,000 clones listed, about nine tenths were seen once. Study-level results: Females outnumbered males among donors, who were mostly white British; clonal diversity was possibly underestimated. Among spike-specific TCRs, nearly half reportedly target unmutated variant regions. Sampling captured repertoires only after the peak T cell response.

J is TRBJ1-2 and V is TRBV6-2 or TRBV6-3; 7 bases agree with TRBD1. This clonotype originated in an adult in good health. Material: peripheral blood, obtained on day 0 of AZD1222 vaccination. The CDR3 loop reads CASSYRGGIGMDVYGYTF. Here the CDR3 DNA reads TGTGCCAGCAGTTACCGAGGGGGCATCGGGATGGATGTCTATGGCTACACCTTC.